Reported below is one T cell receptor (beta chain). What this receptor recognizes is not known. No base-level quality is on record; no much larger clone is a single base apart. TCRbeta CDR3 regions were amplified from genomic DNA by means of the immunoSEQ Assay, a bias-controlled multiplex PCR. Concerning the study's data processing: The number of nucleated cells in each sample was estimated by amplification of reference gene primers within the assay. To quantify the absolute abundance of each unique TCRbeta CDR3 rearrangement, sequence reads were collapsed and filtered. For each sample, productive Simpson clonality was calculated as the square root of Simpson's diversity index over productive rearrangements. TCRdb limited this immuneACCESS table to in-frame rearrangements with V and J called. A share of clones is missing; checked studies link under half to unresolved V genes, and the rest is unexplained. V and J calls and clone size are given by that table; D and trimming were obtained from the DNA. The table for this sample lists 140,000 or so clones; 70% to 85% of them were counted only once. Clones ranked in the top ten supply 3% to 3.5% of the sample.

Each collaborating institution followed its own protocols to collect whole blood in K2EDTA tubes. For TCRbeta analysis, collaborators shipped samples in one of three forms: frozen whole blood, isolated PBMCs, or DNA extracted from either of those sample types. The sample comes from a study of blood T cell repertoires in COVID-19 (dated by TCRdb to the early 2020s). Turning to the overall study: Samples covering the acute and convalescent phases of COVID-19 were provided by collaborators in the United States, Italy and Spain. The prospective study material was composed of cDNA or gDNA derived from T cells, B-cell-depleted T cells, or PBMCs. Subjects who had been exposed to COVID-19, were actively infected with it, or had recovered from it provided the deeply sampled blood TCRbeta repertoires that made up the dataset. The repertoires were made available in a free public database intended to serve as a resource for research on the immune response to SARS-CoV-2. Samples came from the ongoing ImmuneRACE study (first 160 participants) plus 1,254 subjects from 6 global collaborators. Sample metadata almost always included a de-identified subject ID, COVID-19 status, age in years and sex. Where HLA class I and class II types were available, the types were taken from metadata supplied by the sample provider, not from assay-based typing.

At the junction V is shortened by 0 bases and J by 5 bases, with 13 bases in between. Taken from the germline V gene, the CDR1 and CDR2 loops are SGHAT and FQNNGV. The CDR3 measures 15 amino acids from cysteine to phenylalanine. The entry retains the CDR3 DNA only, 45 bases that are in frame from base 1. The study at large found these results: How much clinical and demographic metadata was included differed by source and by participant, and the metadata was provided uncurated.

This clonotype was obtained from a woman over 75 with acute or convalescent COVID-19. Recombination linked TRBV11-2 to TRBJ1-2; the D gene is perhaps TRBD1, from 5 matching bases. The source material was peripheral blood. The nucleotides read TGTGCCAGCAGCTTAGATCCCAGGGTGGGGTATGGCTACACCTTC. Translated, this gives CASSLDPRVGYGYTF.